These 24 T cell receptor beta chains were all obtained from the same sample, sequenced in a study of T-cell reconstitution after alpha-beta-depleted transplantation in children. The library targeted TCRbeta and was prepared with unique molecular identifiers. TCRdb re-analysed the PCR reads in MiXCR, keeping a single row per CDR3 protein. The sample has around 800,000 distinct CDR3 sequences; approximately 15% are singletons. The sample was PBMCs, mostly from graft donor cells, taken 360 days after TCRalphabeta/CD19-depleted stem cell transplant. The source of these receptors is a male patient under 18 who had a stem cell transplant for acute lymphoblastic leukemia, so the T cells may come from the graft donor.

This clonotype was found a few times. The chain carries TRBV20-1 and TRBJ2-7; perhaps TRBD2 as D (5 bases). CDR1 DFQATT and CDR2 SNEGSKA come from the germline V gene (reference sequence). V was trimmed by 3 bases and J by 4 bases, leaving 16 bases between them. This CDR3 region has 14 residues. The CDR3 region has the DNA TGCAGTGCTAGGCCTCCCCCGCGACTATACGAGCAGTACTTC. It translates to CSARPPPRLYEQYF.

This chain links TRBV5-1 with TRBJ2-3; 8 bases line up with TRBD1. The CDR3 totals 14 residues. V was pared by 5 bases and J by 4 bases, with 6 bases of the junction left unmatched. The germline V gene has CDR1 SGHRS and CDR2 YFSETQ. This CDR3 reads CASRDRVKPDTQYF. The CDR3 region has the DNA TGCGCCAGCAGGGACAGGGTGAAGCCAGATACGCAGTATTTT.

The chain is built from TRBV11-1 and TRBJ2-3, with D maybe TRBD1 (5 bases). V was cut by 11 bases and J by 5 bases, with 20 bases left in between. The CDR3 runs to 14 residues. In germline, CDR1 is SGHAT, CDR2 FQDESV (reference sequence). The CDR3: CAPGAGPSRDTQYF. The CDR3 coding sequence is TGTGCCCCGGGTGCAGGGCCCTCCCGAGATACGCAGTATTTT. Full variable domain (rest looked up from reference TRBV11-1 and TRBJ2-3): EAEVAQSPRYKITEKSQAVAFWCDPISGHATLYWYRQILGQGPELLVQFQDESVVDDSQLPKDRFSAERLKGVDSTLKIQPAELGDSAMYLCAPGAGPSRDTQYFGPGTRLTVL.

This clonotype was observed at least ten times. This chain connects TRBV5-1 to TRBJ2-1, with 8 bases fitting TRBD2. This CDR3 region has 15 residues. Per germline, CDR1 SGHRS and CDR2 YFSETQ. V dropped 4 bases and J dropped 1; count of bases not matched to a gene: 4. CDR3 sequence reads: CASSPGTSSYNEQFF. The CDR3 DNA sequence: TGCGCCAGCAGCCCCGGGACTAGTTCCTACAATGAGCAGTTCTTC.

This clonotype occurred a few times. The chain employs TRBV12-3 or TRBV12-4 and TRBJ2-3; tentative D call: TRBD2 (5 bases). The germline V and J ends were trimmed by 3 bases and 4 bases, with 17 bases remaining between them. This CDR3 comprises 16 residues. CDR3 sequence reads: CASSLGMFRGPDTQYF. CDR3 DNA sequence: TGTGCCAGCAGTTTGGGAATGTTCCGGGGTCCAGATACGCAGTATTTT.

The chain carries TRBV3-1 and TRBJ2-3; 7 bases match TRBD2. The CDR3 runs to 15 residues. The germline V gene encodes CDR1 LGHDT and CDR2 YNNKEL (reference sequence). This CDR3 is CTFSRAGSDTDTQYF. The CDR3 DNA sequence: TGTACCTTCAGCCGAGCGGGGAGTGACACAGATACGCAGTATTTT.

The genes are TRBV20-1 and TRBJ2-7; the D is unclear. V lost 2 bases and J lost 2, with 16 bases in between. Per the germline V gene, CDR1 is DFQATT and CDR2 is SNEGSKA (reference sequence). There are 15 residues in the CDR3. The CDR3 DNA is TGCAGTGCTAGACCTGGTGGAGTAGCTGCCTACGAGCAGTACTTC. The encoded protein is CSARPGGVAAYEQYF.

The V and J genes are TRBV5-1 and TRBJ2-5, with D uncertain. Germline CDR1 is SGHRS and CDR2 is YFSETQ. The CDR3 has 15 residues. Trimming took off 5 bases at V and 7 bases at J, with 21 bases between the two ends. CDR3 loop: CASRQHRSPPGTQYF. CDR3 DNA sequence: TGCGCCAGCAGACAACACCGGTCACCCCCGGGGACCCAGTACTTC. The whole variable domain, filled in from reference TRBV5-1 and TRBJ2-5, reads KAGVTQTPRYLIKTRGQQVTLSCSPISGHRSVSWYQQTPGQGLQFLFEYFSETQRNKGNFPGRFSGRQFSNSRSEMNVSTLELGDSALYLCASRQHRSPPGTQYFGPGTRLLVL.

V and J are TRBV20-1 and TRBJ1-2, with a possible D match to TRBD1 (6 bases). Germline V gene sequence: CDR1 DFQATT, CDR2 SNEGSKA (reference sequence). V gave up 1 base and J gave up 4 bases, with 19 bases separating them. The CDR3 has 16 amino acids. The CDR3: CSARVVAGEWGYGYTF. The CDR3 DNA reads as TGCAGTGCTAGAGTTGTGGCAGGGGAGTGGGGCTATGGCTACACCTTC.

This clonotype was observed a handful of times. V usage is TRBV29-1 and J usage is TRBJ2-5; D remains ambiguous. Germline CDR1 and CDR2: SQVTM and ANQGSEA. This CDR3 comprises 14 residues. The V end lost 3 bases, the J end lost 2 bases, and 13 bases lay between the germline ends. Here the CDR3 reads CSVDYRRRQETQYF. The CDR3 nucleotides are TGCAGCGTTGACTACCGCCGGCGGCAAGAGACCCAGTACTTC. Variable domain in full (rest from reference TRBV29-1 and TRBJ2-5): SAVISQKPSRDICQRGTSLTIQCQVDSQVTMMFWYRQQPGQSLTLIATANQGSEATYESGFVIDKFPISRPNLTFSTLTVSNMSPEDSSIYLCSVDYRRRQETQYFGPGTRLLVL.

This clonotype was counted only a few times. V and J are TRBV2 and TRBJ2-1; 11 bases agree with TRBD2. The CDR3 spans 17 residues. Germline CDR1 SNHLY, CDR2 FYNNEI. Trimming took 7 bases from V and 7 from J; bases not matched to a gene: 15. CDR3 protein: CASTDELAGAKRNEQFF. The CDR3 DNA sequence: TGTGCCAGCACCGATGAACTAGCGGGGGCTAAGAGGAATGAGCAGTTCTTC.

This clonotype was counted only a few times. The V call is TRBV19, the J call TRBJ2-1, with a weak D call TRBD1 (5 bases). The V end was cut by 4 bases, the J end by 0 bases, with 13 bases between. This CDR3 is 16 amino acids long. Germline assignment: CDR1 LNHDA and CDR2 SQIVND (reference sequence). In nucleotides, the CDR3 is TGTGCCAGTAGTAACCTGGGGCGGACCTCCTACAATGAGCAGTTCTTC. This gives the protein CASSNLGRTSYNEQFF.

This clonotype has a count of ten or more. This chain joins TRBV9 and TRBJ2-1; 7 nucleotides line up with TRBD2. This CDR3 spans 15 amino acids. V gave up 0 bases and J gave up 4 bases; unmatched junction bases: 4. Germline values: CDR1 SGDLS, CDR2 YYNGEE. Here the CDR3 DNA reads TGTGCCAGCAGCGTAGTGGCTAGCGGTTACAATGAGCAGTTCTTC. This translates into CASSVVASGYNEQFF.

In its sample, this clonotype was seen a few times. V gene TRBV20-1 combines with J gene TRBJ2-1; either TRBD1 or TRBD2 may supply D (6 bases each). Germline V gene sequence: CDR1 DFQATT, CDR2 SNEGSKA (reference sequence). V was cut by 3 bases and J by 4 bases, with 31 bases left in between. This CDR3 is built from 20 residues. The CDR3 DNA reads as TGCAGTGCTAGCGTACTAGGGGGGACGCTAGCGACTAAGGCGTACAATGAGCAGTTCTTC. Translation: CSASVLGGTLATKAYNEQFF.

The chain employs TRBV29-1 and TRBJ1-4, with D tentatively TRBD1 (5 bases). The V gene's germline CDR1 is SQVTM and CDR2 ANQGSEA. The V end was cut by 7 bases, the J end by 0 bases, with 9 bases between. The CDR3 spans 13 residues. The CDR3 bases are TGCAGCGCTATCAGGGCAACTAATGAAAAACTGTTTTTT. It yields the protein CSAIRATNEKLFF.

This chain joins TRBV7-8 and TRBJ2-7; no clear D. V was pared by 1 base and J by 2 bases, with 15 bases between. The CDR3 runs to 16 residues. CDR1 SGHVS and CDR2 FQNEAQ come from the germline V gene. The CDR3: CASSLGVVTATYEQYF. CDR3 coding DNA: TGTGCCAGCAGCTTAGGTGTTGTGACTGCGACCTACGAGCAGTACTTC.

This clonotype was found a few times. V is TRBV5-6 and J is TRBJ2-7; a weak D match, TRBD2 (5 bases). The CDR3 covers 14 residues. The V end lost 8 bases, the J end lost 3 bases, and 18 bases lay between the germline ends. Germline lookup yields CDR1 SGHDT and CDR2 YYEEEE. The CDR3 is CASKPGTGFYEQYF. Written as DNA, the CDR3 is TGTGCCAGTAAACCGGGAACCGGGTTCTACGAGCAGTACTTC.

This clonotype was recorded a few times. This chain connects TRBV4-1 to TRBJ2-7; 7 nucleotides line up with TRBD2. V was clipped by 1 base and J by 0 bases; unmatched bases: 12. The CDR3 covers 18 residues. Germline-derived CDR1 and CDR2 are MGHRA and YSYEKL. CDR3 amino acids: CASSQAWLLAAGSYEQYF. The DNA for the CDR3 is TGCGCCAGCAGCCAAGCTTGGCTCCTAGCGGCCGGCTCCTACGAGCAGTACTTC.

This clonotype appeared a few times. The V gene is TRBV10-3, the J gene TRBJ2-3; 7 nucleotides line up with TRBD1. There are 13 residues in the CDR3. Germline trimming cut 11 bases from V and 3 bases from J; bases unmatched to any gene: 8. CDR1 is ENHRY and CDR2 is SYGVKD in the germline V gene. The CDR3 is CASRGQETDTQYF. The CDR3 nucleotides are TGTGCCTCCAGAGGACAGGAAACAGATACGCAGTATTTT.

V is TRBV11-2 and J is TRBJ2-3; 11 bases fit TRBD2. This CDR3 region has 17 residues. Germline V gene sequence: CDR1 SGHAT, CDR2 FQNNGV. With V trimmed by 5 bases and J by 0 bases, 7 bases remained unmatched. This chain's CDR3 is CASSSRLAGISTDTQYF. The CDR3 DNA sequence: TGTGCCAGCAGCAGCCGACTAGCGGGGATTAGCACAGATACGCAGTATTTT. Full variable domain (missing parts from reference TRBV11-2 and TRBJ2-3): EAGVAQSPRYKIIEKRQSVAFWCNPISGHATLYWYQQILGQGPKLLIQFQNNGVVDDSQLPKDRFSAERLKGVDSTLKIQPAKLEDSAVYLCASSSRLAGISTDTQYFGPGTRLTVL.

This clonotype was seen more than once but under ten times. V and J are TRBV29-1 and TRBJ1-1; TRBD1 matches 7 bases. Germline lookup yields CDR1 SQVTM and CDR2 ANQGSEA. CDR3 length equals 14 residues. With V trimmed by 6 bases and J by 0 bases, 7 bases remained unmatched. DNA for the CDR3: TGCAGCGTCAGAGGGGGGACAGTGAACACTGAAGCTTTCTTT. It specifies CSVRGGTVNTEAFF.

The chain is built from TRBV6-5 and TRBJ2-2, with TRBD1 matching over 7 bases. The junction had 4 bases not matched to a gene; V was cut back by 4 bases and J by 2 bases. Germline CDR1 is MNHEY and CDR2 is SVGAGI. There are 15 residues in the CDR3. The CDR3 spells CASSSNRGNTGELFF. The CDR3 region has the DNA TGTGCCAGCAGTTCGAACAGGGGTAACACCGGGGAGCTGTTTTTT.

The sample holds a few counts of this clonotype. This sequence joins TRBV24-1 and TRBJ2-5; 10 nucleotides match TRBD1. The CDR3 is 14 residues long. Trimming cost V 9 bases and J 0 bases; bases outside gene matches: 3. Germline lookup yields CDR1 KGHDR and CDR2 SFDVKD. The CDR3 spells CATGTGDYQETQYF. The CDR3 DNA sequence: TGTGCCACCGGGACAGGGGACTACCAAGAGACCCAGTACTTC.

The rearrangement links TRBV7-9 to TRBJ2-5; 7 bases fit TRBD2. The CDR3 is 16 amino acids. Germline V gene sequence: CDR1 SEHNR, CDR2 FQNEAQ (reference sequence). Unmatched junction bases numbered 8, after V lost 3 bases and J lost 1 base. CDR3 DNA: TGTGCCAGCAGCTTGGGCTGGCGGGAGATCCAAGAGACCCAGTACTTC. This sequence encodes CASSLGWREIQETQYF. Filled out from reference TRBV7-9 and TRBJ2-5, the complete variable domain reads DTGVSQNPRHKITKRGQNVTFRCDPISEHNRLYWYRQTLGQGPEFLTYFQNEAQLEKSRLLSDRFSAERPKGSFSTLEIQRTEQGDSAMYLCASSLGWREIQETQYFGPGTRLLVL.